This TCR beta chain was identified in a study of Graves' ophthalmopathy and Graves' hyperthyroidism. This CDR3 spans 12 amino acids. Trimming shortened V by 10 bases and J by 7 bases, and 16 bases separated the two germline ends. CDR1 MDHEN and CDR2 SYDVKM come from the germline V gene. Amplification from RNA transcripts yielded the TCR beta CDR3 regions. The first round was an RT-PCR with HTBI primers, and the second round was a multiplex PCR. MiXCR, run by TCRdb on the multiplex PCR reads, gives a single entry per CDR3 protein. The table lists 450,000 to 600,000 distinct CDR3 sequences, 35% to 40% of them singletons.

Sequencing was carried out using peripheral blood or thyroid tissue (not recorded which). The rearrangement uses TRBV28 and TRBJ1-2, with a weak D call TRBD1 (5 bases). The receptor was isolated from an adult man with Graves' hyperthyroidism. The CDR3 nucleotides read TGTGCCATCGACAGAAACTCAGGTGGCTACACCTTC. It codes for CAIDRNSGGYTF.